The clone carrying this T cell receptor beta chain has ten or more counts. Its antigen remains unknown. V was pared by 6 bases and J by 5 bases, with 17 bases of the junction left unmatched. This CDR3 contains 17 residues. From germline, CDR1 is MDHEN and CDR2 SYDVKM. The investigators amplified TCR beta CDR3 regions from RNA transcripts. With the HTBI primer set, the TCR CDR3 went through a first round of RT-PCR. TCRdb analysed the multiplex PCR reads with MiXCR anew, one entry per CDR3 protein. This table holds approximately 630,000 distinct CDR3 sequences, under 20% found once. The record originates from a study of T cells in Graves' hyperthyroidism and ophthalmopathy. Graves' hyperthyroidism without ophthalmopathy progression within 18 months was termed stable. Study results and caveats: Blood also contained most expanded thyroid clonotypes above 0.001.

The TCR sequence derives from a woman in her twenties or thirties with Graves' hyperthyroidism. The chain uses TRBV28 and TRBJ2-5; 8 nucleotides line up with TRBD2. Sample: blood. DNA for the CDR3: TGTGCCAGCAGCTCACAGTCCCCGATAGCGGGAAGGGAGACCCAGTACTTC. It translates to CASSSQSPIAGRETQYF.